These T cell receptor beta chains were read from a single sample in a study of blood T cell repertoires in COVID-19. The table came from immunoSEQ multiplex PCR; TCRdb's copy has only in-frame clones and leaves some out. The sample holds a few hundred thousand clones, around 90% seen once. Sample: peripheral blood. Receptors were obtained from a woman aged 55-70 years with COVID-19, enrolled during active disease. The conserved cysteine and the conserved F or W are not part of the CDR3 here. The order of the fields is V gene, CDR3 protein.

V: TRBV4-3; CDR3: ASSQHRDRESNEKLF
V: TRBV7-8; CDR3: ASSLVADSYGYT
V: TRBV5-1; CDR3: ASGTYSTDTQY
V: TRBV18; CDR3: ASSPAVVAGELF
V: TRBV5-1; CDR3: ASSPGSSYNSPLH
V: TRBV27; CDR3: ASSLSVVDQPQH
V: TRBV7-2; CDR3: ASSRRTSSGNTIY
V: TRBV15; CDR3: ATSRERGAGYGYT
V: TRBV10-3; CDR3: AISESAVLNTEAF
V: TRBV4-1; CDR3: ASSQDLDSTTQY
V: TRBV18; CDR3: ASSLDRGTGELF
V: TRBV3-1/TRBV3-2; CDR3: ASSQGAGGLETQY
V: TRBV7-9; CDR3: ASSLGGQTSPLH
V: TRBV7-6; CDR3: ASRGLARSGGETQY
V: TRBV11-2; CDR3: ASSLSRGGGYT
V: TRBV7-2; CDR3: ASAGTGGLTDTQY
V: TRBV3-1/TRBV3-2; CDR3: ASRPGGRSSEQY
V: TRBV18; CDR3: ASSPFLGSPGTEAF
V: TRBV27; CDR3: ASSFVNSPLH
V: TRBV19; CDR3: ASKGGGVNQPQH
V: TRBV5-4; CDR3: ASSSPAGGTEAF
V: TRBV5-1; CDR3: ASSLRGGSEAF
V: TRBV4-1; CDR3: ASSQSGGWGAF
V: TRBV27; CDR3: ASSLPLSPLH
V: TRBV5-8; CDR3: ASRRRDRAGNTIY
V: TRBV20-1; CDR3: SASSGGAARYNEQF
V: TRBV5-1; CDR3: ASRLQGGSTDTQY
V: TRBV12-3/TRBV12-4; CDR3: ASSYREGNGYT
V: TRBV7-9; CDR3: ASSLLLATNEKLF
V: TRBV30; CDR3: AWSREGAYSNQPQH
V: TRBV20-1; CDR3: SASSAGTSDEQY
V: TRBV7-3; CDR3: ASSSNGGSNTDTQY
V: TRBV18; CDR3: ASSYGQGGSPLH
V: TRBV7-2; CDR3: ASSYSTQGDYGYT
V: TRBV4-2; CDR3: ASSQGQGTAGGIEQY
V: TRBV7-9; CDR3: ASSSTGQVDEQY
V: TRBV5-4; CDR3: ASSLRRTANYGYT
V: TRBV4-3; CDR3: ASSQDPGNSGNTIY
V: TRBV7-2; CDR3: ASSLRSVGAGGGEQF
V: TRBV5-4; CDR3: ASGTLAGTWNDEQF
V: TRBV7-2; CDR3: ASSPRRLAGNTDTQY
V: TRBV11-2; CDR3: ASSYELNYGYT
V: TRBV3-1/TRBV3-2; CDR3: ASSQGFSSGNTIY
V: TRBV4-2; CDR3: ASSQGLSSGVRSSYNEQF
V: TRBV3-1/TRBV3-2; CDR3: ASSQAGGGAANYGYT
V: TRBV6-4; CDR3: ASSEGRNTEAF
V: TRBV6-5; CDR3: ASSRPGQGNSPLH
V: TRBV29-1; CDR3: SSSGGRGETQY
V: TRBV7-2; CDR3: ASSLGQGVYQPQH
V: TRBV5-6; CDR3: ASSWGQGSYEQY
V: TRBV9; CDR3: ASSVGGLAGQGNEQF
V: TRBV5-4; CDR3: ASSLRAGPVF
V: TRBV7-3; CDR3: ASSFGPGAGANYGYT